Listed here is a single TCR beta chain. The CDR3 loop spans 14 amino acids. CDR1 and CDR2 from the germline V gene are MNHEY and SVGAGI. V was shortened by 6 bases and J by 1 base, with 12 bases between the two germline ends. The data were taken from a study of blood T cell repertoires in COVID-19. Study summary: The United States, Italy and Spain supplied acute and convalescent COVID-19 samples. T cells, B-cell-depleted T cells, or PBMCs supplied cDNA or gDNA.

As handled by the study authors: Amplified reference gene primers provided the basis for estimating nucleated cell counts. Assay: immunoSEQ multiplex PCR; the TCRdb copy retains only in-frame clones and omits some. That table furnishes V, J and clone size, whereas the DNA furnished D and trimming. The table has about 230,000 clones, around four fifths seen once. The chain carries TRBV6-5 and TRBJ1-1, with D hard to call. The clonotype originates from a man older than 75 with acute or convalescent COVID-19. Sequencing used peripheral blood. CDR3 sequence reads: CASSSPRQNTEAFF. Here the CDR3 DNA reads TGTGCCAGCAGCTCGCCCCGACAGAACACTGAAGCTTTCTTT.